Listed below are T cell receptor beta chains from one sample, sequenced in a study of tumor and adjacent non-tumor tissue in lung cancer. In TCRdb, the multiplex PCR reads were re-called with MiXCR into one record per CDR3 protein. The sample lists fewer than 100,000 distinct CDR3 sequences; around 76% were seen once. Sequenced sample: distant non-tumor lung tissue. The receptors were sampled from a woman in her forties or fifties with non-small cell lung cancer. Each CDR3 is given with its conserved first and last residue. The D gene is left open where the match is weak. Clone sizes are given selectively: once, few, many, or a class where the clone is expanded.

>NA|TRBJ2-7|TRBD1|TRBV5-4
TGTGCCAACAGCACACGGGCAGGGGGCGCCGAGCAGTACTTC
CANSTRAGGAEQYF
>NA|TRBJ2-2|NA|TRBV6-6
TGTGCCAGCAGCTTCGTCAGTAACTTAATCACCGAGGAGCTGTTTTTT
CASSFVSNLITEELFF
>NA|TRBJ2-7|NA|TRBV10-1
TGCGTCAGCAGTGAGTACCTACAGGCCCACGAGCAGTACTTC
CVSSEYLQAHEQYF
>NA|TRBJ2-7|NA|TRBV4-2
TGTGCCAGCAGCCACGCAGTAGAGGCGGCCCCCCACGAGCAGTACTTC
CASSHAVEAAPHEQYF
>NA|TRBJ2-3|NA|TRBV20-1
TGCAGTGCACCCCCACAGGGCGACAATCAGCCCCAGTATTTT
CSAPPQGDNQPQYF
>many|TRBJ2-7|NA|TRBV20-1
TGCAGTGCTAGATTGCTAAACTCCTACGAGCAGTACTTC
CSARLLNSYEQYF
>NA|TRBJ2-7|TRBD2|TRBV20-1
TGCAGTGCTATGGGAGGGAGGTCCCACTACTACGAGCAGTGCTTC
CSAMGGRSHYYEQCF
>NA|TRBJ2-1|TRBD2|TRBV20-1
TGCAGTGCTAGAGATTTCCGGGAGGGCAACAATGAGCAGTTCTTC
CSARDFREGNNEQFF
>NA|TRBJ2-7|TRBD2|TRBV11-2
TGTGCCAGCAGCTTATCTAGCGGAAGGGAGAATGAGCAGTACTTC
CASSLSSGRENEQYF
>NA|TRBJ2-5|TRBD2|TRBV30
TGTGCCCGCTCGACCCTAGCGGGAGTAGGGGAGACCCAGTACTTC
CARSTLAGVGETQYF
>many|TRBJ2-7|NA|TRBV20-1
TGCAGTGCTAGCAAAGGAGACGGCGAGCAGTACTTC
CSASKGDGEQYF
>few|TRBJ1-5|NA|TRBV30
TGTGCCTGGTCGGAAGGGCTGCATAGCAATCAGCCCCAGCATTTT
CAWSEGLHSNQPQHF
>NA|TRBJ2-3|NA|TRBV12-3/TRBV12-4
TGTGCCAGCACCCCGGGGCGCACAGATACGCAGTATTTT
CASTPGRTDTQYF
>NA|TRBJ2-3|NA|TRBV11-2
TGTGCCAGTATCTTTGGGGTCCTAACTAGCACAGATACGCAGTATTTT
CASIFGVLTSTDTQYF
>NA|TRBJ2-2|NA|TRBV11-2
TGTGCCAGTAGCTCCGTGAACACCGGGGAGCTGTTTTTT
CASSSVNTGELFF
>NA|TRBJ2-2|NA|TRBV6-2/TRBV6-3
TGTACCAGCAGTGCAGGCTCCGGGACGGCGAACACCGTGGAGCTGTTTTTT
CTSSAGSGTANTVELFF
>NA|TRBJ1-5|NA|TRBV13
TGTGCCACCAGCTTACAGGGAAACAATCAACCCCAGCATTTT
CATSLQGNNQPQHF
>NA|TRBJ2-3|NA|TRBV4-1
TGCGACAGTAGCCAAGAGGGGCAGGGCAATCAGCCCCAGTATTTT
CDSSQEGQGNQPQYF
>few|TRBJ2-2|NA|TRBV29-1
TGCAGCGCCACGATATGGTCAAAGGGTACCGGGGAGCTGTTTTTT
CSATIWSKGTGELFF
>NA|TRBJ2-2|NA|TRBV10-3
TGTGTCATCAGTGAGTCCCCGGTCTCGGGCGGGGAGCTGTTTTTT
CVISESPVSGGELFF
>NA|TRBJ2-4|NA|TRBV12-3/TRBV12-4
TGTGCCAGCAATTTACTCGGATTCAAAAACATTCAGTACTTC
CASNLLGFKNIQYF
>NA|TRBJ2-1|TRBD2|TRBV29-1
TGCAGCACACGACTAGCGGGAGGAATAGGGGACAATGAGCAGTTCTTC
CSTRLAGGIGDNEQFF
>NA|TRBJ2-5|NA|TRBV5-4
TGTGACAGCAGCTCCGCGGGGGCTCAAGAGACTCAGTACTTC
CDSSSAGAQETQYF
>NA|TRBJ2-7|TRBD2|TRBV4-2
TGTGTCAGCAGCCAACAGTTTGGGACTAGCGGGCGACCCTACGGGCAGTACTTC
CVSSQQFGTSGRPYGQYF
>NA|TRBJ2-7|NA|TRBV6-5
TGTGCCAGCAGTTACTCCCGGAAAACCTATGAGCAGTACTTC
CASSYSRKTYEQYF
>NA|TRBJ2-3|TRBD2|TRBV4-1
TGCGCCAGCAGCCAAGGCTACCTATCGGGAGGGCCCACCGTACCGCCAGATACGAAGTATTTT
CASSQGYLSGGPTVPPDTKYF
>NA|TRBJ1-1|TRBD1|TRBV2
TGTGCCAGCACCACAGGGGCCACTGAAGCTTTCTTT
CASTTGATEAFF
>many|TRBJ1-1|NA|TRBV12-3/TRBV12-4
TGTGCCAGCAGTAAAACAGCCTTGAACACTGAAGCTTTCTTT
CASSKTALNTEAFF
>NA|TRBJ2-7|TRBD1|TRBV6-5
TGTGTCAGCAGCCAACGGGACAGATCGGACGAGCAGTACTTC
CVSSQRDRSDEQYF
>NA|TRBJ2-2|TRBD2|TRBV6-5
TGTGCTAGCAGCGCGGGAGGCGGGGAGCTGTTATTT
CASSAGGGELLF
>NA|TRBJ2-2|NA|TRBV29-1
TGCAGCGTTGGAGATTTCACCGGGGAGTCGTTTTTT
CSVGDFTGESFF
>NA|TRBJ2-7|NA|TRBV6-1
TGTGTCAGAAGCGAAGGAGGGTTCTACGAGCAGTACTTC
CVRSEGGFYEQYF
>NA|TRBJ2-5|NA|TRBV6-6
TGTGCCAGCAGTATGGAGCGACAAGCTAGAAAGGGGGCCCAGTACTTC
CASSMERQARKGAQYF
>NA|TRBJ2-7|NA|TRBV12-3/TRBV12-4
TGCGCCAGCACGGGAGAGGGGGCGTCCTCCTACGAGCAGTACTTC
CASTGEGASSYEQYF
>NA|TRBJ2-2|TRBD2|TRBV10-2
TGCGCCAGCAGTACTAGCGGGAGCATCGGAGAGATGTTTTTT
CASSTSGSIGEMFF
>NA|TRBJ2-7|NA|TRBV6-5
TGTGCCAGCAGTTACGGGAATAGTTCCTACGAGCAGTACTTC
CASSYGNSSYEQYF
>NA|TRBJ2-2|TRBD2|TRBV7-2
TGTGCCAGCAGCTTAAGCGGGGCGGCGAACACCAGGGAGCTGTTTTTT
CASSLSGAANTRELFF
>NA|TRBJ2-1|NA|TRBV6-1
TGTGCCAGCCGAATGCCATCCTACAATGAGCAGTTCTTC
CASRMPSYNEQFF
>NA|TRBJ2-2|TRBD2|TRBV29-1
TGCAACGTTGAAGATGAAGGAACTAGCGGGAGTTTTCCCTGGGAGCTGTCTTTT
CNVEDEGTSGSFPWELSF
>many|TRBJ1-4|NA|TRBV14
TGTGCCAGCAGCGGCGGGTTTGTAAATGAAAAACTGTTTTTT
CASSGGFVNEKLFF
>NA|TRBJ2-5|NA|TRBV20-1
TGTAGTGCCCCCCCGACGGTTCAAGAGACCCAGCACTTC
CSAPPTVQETQHF
>NA|TRBJ2-3|TRBD1|TRBV11-2
TGTGCCAGCAGCTTAGGACCCCTAGGGGGCCATATGCAGTATTTT
CASSLGPLGGHMQYF
>NA|TRBJ2-7|NA|TRBV11-2
TGTGGCGGCAGCCTGACGGACAGTGCCTACGAGCAGTACTTC
CGGSLTDSAYEQYF
>NA|TRBJ2-3|NA|TRBV6-5
TGTGCCAGCAGTACCGACTCAGATAGGCAGTATTTT
CASSTDSDRQYF
>NA|TRBJ1-1|TRBD1|TRBV12-3/TRBV12-4
TGTGCCAGCAGTTTGGGGACAGGGGAAGTTTCATTT
CASSLGTGEVSF
>NA|TRBJ2-7|TRBD1|TRBV5-5
TGTGCCAGCAGTCGCTCCGGGGCAGGGGGCGACGAGCAGTACTTC
CASSRSGAGGDEQYF
>NA|TRBJ2-2|TRBD1|TRBV9
TGTGTCAGCAGCCCGAGACAGGGGATGAACACCGGGGAGCTGTTTTTT
CVSSPRQGMNTGELFF